The 9 T cell receptor beta chains in this list originate from one sample, sequenced in a study of molecular identifiers for immune sequencing clone quantification. TCRdb redid the calling of the PCR reads with MiXCR, one entry per CDR3 protein. Of approximately 680,000 distinct CDR3 sequences listed, roughly 27% are singletons. The sequenced sample consisted of naive CD8+ T cells from blood, with Jurkat cell RNA spiked in. The subset is: FACS-sorted CD8+CD4-CCR7+CD45RA+ naive T cells. These TCRs come from a human donor in good health. Some libraries in this study had Jurkat cell RNA spiked in.

This clonotype was observed a few times. Given a much more abundant clone one base away, this may be a read error. The CDR3 end shows no conserved phenylalanine or tryptophan, and so a read error is likely. The chain combines TRBV12-3 or TRBV12-4 with TRBJ2-2; D unresolved. V was shortened by 7 bases and J by 1 base, with 10 bases between the two germline ends. CDR3 length equals 14 residues. The CDR3 coding sequence is TGTGCCAGCACTCCCTCGGGGAACACCGGGGAGCTGTTTTCT. Translated, it gives CASTPSGNTGELFS.

This chain joins TRBV4-3 and TRBJ2-7; D possibly corresponds to TRBD1 (6 bases). V lost 7 bases and J 2 bases, leaving 21 bases between the germline ends. The CDR3 is made up of 16 amino acids. The germline V gene has CDR1 LGHNA and CDR2 YSLEER. CDR3 residues: CASNHDPLGGPYEQYF. The CDR3 nucleotides are TGCGCCAGCAACCATGACCCCCTAGGGGGACCCTACGAGCAGTACTTC.

Regarding this clonotype: A read error may explain this, as a much larger clone is one base away. The chain links TRBV10-3 to TRBJ2-3, with TRBD2 matching over 8 bases. Per the germline V gene, CDR1 is ENHRY and CDR2 is SYGVKD. After removal of 5 bases from V and 10 bases from J, the junction contained 5 bases not matched to a gene. The CDR3 length is 12 residues. The CDR3 DNA reads as TGTGCCATCAGTCCCCCTAGCGGGTCGCAGTATTTT. Its translation: CAISPPSGSQYF.

This clonotype was seen repeatedly, ten times or more. V usage is TRBV7-9 and J usage is TRBJ2-2; D unclear. This CDR3 is 10 amino acids long. V was cut by 5 bases and J by 5 bases, with 0 bases left in between. Per germline, CDR1 SEHNR and CDR2 FQNEAQ (reference sequence). The CDR3 DNA is TGTGCCAGCAGCACCGGGGAGCTGTTTTTT. This sequence encodes CASSTGELFF.

This clonotype was detected ten times or more. The gene calls are TRBV7-9 and TRBJ2-7, with 10 bases that match TRBD1. The V gene's germline CDR1 is SEHNR and CDR2 FQNEAQ (reference sequence). The CDR3 is 15 amino acids. V lost 5 bases, J lost 3 bases, and 7 bases stayed unmatched. The CDR3 nucleotides read TGTGCCAGCAGCCCCCCCCGGACAGGGGGCTACGAGCAGTACTTC. It yields the protein CASSPPRTGGYEQYF.

About this clonotype: As the CDR3 is not closed by the conserved phenylalanine or tryptophan, this likely results from a read error. The V call is TRBV4-2, the J call TRBJ2-7, with D possibly matching TRBD2 (6 bases). The germline V gene encodes CDR1 LGHNA and CDR2 YNFKEQ. Trimming took 4 bases from V and 3 from J, leaving 19 bases between them. This CDR3 has 16 residues. DNA for the CDR3: TGTGCCAGCAGCCCCCTCGGCGGGACCATGCACTACGAGCAGTACCTC. This translates into CASSPLGGTMHYEQYL.

This clonotype was seen at least ten times. This chain uses TRBV30 with TRBJ2-1; 8 nucleotides line up with TRBD2. V lost 3 bases to trimming and J lost 8 bases; unmatched junction nucleotides: 6. Germline V CDR1 and CDR2: GTSNPN, SVGIG (reference sequence). The CDR3 is 13 amino acids. The CDR3 is CAWSRGGVDEQFF. The CDR3 bases are TGTGCCTGGAGCCGGGGGGGCGTCGATGAGCAGTTCTTC.

This clonotype was detected ten times or more. The chain carries TRBV27 and TRBJ2-7; 7 bases line up with TRBD1. Germline lookup yields CDR1 MNHEY and CDR2 SMNVEV (reference sequence). CDR3 length: 13 amino acids. V was clipped by 9 bases and J by 0 bases; unmatched bases: 5. The CDR3 DNA sequence: TGTGCCAGTAGGGGGCGTCCCTCCTACGAGCAGTACTTC. Its protein product is CASRGRPSYEQYF.

The chain recombines TRBV4-1 with TRBJ2-7, with D hard to call. The germline V and J ends were trimmed by 1 base and 5 bases, with 15 bases remaining between them. Germline V gene data show CDR1 as MGHRA and CDR2 as YSYEKL. The CDR3 spans 15 residues. This CDR3 reads CASSQVIQSFHEQYF. In nucleotides, the CDR3 is TGCGCCAGCAGCCAAGTAATTCAGAGTTTCCACGAGCAGTACTTC.